This TCR beta chain was identified during a study of T cells in Graves' hyperthyroidism and ophthalmopathy. The CDR3 consists of 14 residues. The germline CDR1 and CDR2 sequences are LGHNA and YNFKEQ. Trimming removed 0 bases from V and 1 base from J, with 6 bases in between. The sample holds many counts of this clonotype. TCR beta CDR3 region amplification was performed from RNA transcripts. First-round RT-PCR of the TCR CDR3 relied on the HTBI primer set. In TCRdb, the multiplex PCR reads were re-called with MiXCR into one record per CDR3 protein. The data hold about 540,000 distinct CDR3 sequences, with 46% observed a single time.

The chain combines TRBV4-2 with TRBJ1-2; D remains ambiguous. The sequence was collected from a young woman with Graves' hyperthyroidism. The specimen was peripheral blood or thyroid tissue (not recorded which). The CDR3 DNA reads as TGTGCCAGCAGCCAAGACGACGGTAACTATGGCTACACCTTC. This codes for CASSQDDGNYGYTF.